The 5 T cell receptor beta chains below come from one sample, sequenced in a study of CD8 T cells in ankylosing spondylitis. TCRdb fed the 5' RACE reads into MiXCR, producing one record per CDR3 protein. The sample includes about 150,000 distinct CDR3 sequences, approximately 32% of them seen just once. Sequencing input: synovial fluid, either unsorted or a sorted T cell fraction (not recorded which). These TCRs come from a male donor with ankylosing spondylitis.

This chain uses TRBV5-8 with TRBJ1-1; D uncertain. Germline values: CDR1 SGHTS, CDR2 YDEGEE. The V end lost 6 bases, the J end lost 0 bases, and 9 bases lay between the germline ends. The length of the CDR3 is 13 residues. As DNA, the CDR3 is TGTGCCAGCACTCGGGGTTTGAACACTGAAGCTTTCTTT. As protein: CASTRGLNTEAFF.

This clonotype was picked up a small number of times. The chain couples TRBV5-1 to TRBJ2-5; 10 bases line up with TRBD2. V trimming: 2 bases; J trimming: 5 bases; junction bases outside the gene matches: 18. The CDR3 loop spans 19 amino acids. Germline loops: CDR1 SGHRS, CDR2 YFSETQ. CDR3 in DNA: TGCGCCAGCAGCTTTGAAGGACTAGCGGCATCCGGATCTCCGGAGACCCAGTACTTC. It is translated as CASSFEGLAASGSPETQYF.

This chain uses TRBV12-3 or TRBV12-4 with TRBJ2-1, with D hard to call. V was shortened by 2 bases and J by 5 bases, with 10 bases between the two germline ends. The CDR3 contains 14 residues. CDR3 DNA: TGTGCCAGCAGTTTACAAGGCGGACACAATGAGCAGTTCTTC. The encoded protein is CASSLQGGHNEQFF.

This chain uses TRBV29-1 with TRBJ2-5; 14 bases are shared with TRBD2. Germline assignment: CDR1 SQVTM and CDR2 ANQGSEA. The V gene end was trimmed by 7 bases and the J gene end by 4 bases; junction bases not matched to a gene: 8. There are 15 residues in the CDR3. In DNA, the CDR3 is TGCAGCGGGTCGACTAGCGGGAGGGCCGGAGAGACCCAGTACTTC. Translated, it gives CSGSTSGRAGETQYF.

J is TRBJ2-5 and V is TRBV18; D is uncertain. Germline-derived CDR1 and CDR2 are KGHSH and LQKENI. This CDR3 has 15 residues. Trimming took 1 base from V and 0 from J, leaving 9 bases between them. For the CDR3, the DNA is TGTGCCAGCTCACCACGACCCAGCAACCAAGAGACCCAGTACTTC. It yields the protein CASSPRPSNQETQYF.